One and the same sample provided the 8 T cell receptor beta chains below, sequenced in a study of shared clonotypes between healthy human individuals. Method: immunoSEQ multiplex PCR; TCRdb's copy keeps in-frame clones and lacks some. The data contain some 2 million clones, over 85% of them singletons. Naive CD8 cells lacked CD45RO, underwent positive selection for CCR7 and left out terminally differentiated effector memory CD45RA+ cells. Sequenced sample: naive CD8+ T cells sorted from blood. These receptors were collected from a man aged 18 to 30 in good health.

The CDR3 nucleotides are TGCGCCAGCAGTTCAGCGACAGGGGCCTACGAGCAGTACTTC. This encodes CASSSATGAYEQYF. The rearrangement joins TRBV4-3 to TRBJ2-7; 8 bases map to TRBD1. CDR3 size: 14 residues. Germline V gene lookup returns CDR1 LGHNA and CDR2 YSLEER. Trimming cost V 6 bases and J 2 bases; bases outside gene matches: 6.

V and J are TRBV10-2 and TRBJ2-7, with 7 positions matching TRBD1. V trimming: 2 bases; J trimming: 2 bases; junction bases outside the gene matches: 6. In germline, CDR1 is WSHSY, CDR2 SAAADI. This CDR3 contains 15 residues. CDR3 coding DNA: TGCGCCAGCAGTGAGGCCCTCGGGACAGCCTACGAGCAGTACTTC. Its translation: CASSEALGTAYEQYF.

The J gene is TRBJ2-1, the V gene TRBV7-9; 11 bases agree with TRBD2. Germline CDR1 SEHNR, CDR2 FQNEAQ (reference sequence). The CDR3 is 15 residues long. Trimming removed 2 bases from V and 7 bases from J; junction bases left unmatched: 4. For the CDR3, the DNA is TGTGCCAGCAGCTTAATAGCGGGGGGGTCGAATGAGCAGTTCTTC. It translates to CASSLIAGGSNEQFF.

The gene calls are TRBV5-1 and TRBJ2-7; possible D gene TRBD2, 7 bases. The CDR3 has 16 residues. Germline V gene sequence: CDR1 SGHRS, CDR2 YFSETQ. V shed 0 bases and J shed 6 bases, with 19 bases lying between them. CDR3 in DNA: TGCGCCAGCAGCTTGGAAGGGGGAGGGCCCACTGCCGAGCAGTACTTC. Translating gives CASSLEGGGPTAEQYF.

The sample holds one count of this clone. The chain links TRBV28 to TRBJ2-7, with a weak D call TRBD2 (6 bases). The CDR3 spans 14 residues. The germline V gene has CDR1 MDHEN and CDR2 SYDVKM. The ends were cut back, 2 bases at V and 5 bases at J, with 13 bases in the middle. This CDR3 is CASSLIPSVDEQYF. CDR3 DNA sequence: TGTGCCAGCAGTTTAATCCCTAGCGTAGACGAGCAGTACTTC.

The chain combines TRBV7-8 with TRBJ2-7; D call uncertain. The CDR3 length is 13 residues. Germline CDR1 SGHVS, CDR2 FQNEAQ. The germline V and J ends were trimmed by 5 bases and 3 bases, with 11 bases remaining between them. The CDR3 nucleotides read TGTGCCAGCAGCGTGGAGCAGGACTACGAGCAGTACTTC. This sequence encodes CASSVEQDYEQYF. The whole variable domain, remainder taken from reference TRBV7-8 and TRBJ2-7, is GAGVSQSPRYKVAKRGQDVALRCDPISGHVSLFWYQQALGQGPEFLTYFQNEAQLDKSGLPSDRFFAERPEGSVSTLKIQRTQQEDSAVYLCASSVEQDYEQYFGPGTRLTVT.

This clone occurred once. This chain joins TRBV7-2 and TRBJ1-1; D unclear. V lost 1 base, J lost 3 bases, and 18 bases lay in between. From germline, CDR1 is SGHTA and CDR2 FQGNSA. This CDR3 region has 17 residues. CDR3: CASSLEILFGVYTEAFF. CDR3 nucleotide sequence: TGTGCCAGCAGCTTAGAAATTCTTTTCGGGGTGTACACTGAAGCTTTCTTT. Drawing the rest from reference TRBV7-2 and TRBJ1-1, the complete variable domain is GAGVSQSPSNKVTEKGKDVELRCDPISGHTALYWYRQSLGQGLEFLIYFQGNSAPDKSGLPSDRFSAERTGGSVSTLTIQRTQQEDSAVYLCASSLEILFGVYTEAFFGQGTRLTVV.

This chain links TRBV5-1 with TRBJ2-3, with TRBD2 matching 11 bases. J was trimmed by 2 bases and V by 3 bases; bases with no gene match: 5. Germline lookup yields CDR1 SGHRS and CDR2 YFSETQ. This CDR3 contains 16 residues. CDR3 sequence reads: CASSSSSGGYTDTQYF. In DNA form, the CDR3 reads TGCGCCAGCAGCTCATCTAGCGGGGGGTACACAGATACGCAGTATTTT. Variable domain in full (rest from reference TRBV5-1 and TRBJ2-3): KAGVTQTPRYLIKTRGQQVTLSCSPISGHRSVSWYQQTPGQGLQFLFEYFSETQRNKGNFPGRFSGRQFSNSRSEMNVSTLELGDSALYLCASSSSSGGYTDTQYFGPGTRLTVL.